The 29 T cell receptor beta chains in this list originate from one sample, sequenced in a study of identifying expanded T cells in peripheral blood. Only in-frame clones appear in the TCRdb table, and some are missing; sequencing was by immunoSEQ multiplex PCR. The sample yields 100,000 to 110,000 clones, about 87% seen once. Sequences were obtained from blood. The receptor set was obtained from a person between 18 and 69 years old in good health.

The chain combines TRBV14 with TRBJ2-3; TRBD2 is a possible D gene (7 bases). Germline V gives CDR1 SGHDN, CDR2 FVKESK. Trimming stripped 4 bases from V and 3 bases from J, with 26 bases between. CDR3 length: 19 residues. This chain's CDR3 is CASSRQRGAFPRRTDTQYF. CDR3 coding DNA: TGTGCCAGCAGCCGCCAACGGGGGGCCTTTCCCCGGAGAACAGATACGCAGTATTTT. Using reference TRBV14 and TRBJ2-3 for the parts outside the CDR3, the full variable domain is EAGVTQFPSHSVIEKGQTVTLRCDPISGHDNLYWYRRVMGKEIKFLLHFVKESKQDESGMPNNRFLAERTGGTYSTLKVQPAELEDSGVYFCASSRQRGAFPRRTDTQYFGPGTRLTVL.

The rearrangement links TRBV9 to TRBJ1-2; TRBD1 matches at 7 bases. Per the germline V gene, CDR1 is SGDLS and CDR2 is YYNGEE. The V and J ends lost 0 bases and 5 bases, in that order; junction bases with no gene match: 4. This CDR3 region has 14 residues. CDR3 bases: TGTGCCAGCAGCGTAGGGGACAGTACTTATGGCTACACCTTC. This encodes CASSVGDSTYGYTF.

This clone was counted between two and nine times. V is TRBV30 and J is TRBJ1-2; a weak D match, TRBD1 (6 bases). V was trimmed by 0 bases and J by 2 bases, leaving 13 bases between them. The CDR3 loop spans 15 amino acids. Germline V gene data show CDR1 as GTSNPN and CDR2 as SVGIG (reference sequence). The CDR3 nucleotides are TGTGCCTGGAGTGTAGGTTTACAGGGCAACTATGGCTACACCTTC. Translating it yields CAWSVGLQGNYGYTF.

This clone was counted a single time. The V and J genes are TRBV19 and TRBJ1-5; a possible D gene is TRBD1 (5 bases). This CDR3 is 12 amino acids long. Trimming took 11 bases from V and 1 from J, leaving 9 bases between them. Germline V gene sequence: CDR1 LNHDA, CDR2 SQIVND (reference sequence). The CDR3 protein is CAGRDSNQPQHF. The CDR3 DNA is TGTGCCGGCCGGGACAGCAATCAGCCCCAGCATTTT. Full variable domain (missing parts from reference TRBV19 and TRBJ1-5): DGGITQSPKYLFRKEGQNVTLSCEQNLNHDAMYWYRQDPGQGLRLIYYSQIVNDFQKGDIAEGYSVSREKKESFPLTVTSAQKNPTAFYLCAGRDSNQPQHFGDGTRLSIL.

This clone was seen once. V gene TRBV14 combines with J gene TRBJ1-4; D is perhaps TRBD1 (5 bases). The germline V gene encodes CDR1 SGHDN and CDR2 FVKESK. V was shortened by 4 bases and J by 5 bases, with 14 bases between the two germline ends. This CDR3 has 15 residues. CDR3 region: CASSRPGPLNEKLFF. The CDR3 coding sequence is TGTGCCAGCAGCCGACCGGGACCGTTAAATGAAAAACTGTTTTTT.

The rearrangement uses TRBV6-1 and TRBJ1-3; the D gene is possibly TRBD1 (5 bases). The CDR3 sequence is 14 residues long. V was shortened by 3 bases and J by 4 bases, with 10 bases between the two germline ends. CDR1 is MNHNS and CDR2 is SASEGT in the germline V gene. The CDR3, as DNA: TGTGCCAGCAGTGATACAGGCGGAGGAAACACCATATATTTT. Translating gives CASSDTGGGNTIYF.

V is TRBV28 and J is TRBJ2-7; D gene unclear. This CDR3 is 13 amino acids long. CDR1 is MDHEN and CDR2 is SYDVKM in the germline V gene. V dropped 8 bases and J dropped 0 bases, with 11 bases sitting between them. CDR3 protein: CASETPTSYEQYF. The CDR3 DNA reads TGTGCCAGCGAAACACCAACCTCCTACGAGCAGTACTTC.

V and J are TRBV9 and TRBJ1-4; the D gene is possibly TRBD1 (5 bases). Looked up from germline, CDR1 is SGDLS and CDR2 is YYNGEE. The CDR3 covers 16 residues. Trimming shortened V by 0 bases and J by 0 bases, and 9 bases separated the two germline ends. This CDR3 is CASSVGRGTTNEKLFF. CDR3 coding DNA: TGTGCCAGCAGCGTAGGGAGGGGCACAACTAATGAAAAACTGTTTTTT.

The table lists this clone with a count of one. The chain couples TRBV2 to TRBJ1-3; D gene ambiguous. Germline loops: CDR1 SNHLY, CDR2 FYNNEI. The CDR3 runs to 17 residues. Deletions cut 0 bases from V and 1 base from J, with 13 bases between. The CDR3 sequence: CASSEALRLGSGNTIYF. The DNA of the CDR3 is TGTGCCAGCAGTGAAGCGCTTCGGTTAGGGTCTGGAAACACCATATATTTT. Based on the CDR3 plus reference TRBV2 and TRBJ1-3, the full variable domain is EPEVTQTPSHQVTQMGQEVILRCVPISNHLYFYWYRQILGQKVEFLVSFYNNEISEKSEIFDDQFSVERPDGSNFTLKIRSTKLEDSAMYFCASSEALRLGSGNTIYFGEGSWLTVV.

This sequence joins TRBV5-1 and TRBJ2-7; the match to TRBD2 covers 8 bases. Trimming removed 0 bases from V and 3 bases from J; junction bases left unmatched: 5. CDR3 length: 15 amino acids. Per the germline V gene, CDR1 is SGHRS and CDR2 is YFSETQ. In nucleotides, the CDR3 is TGCGCCAGCAGCTTGGCCGGGACTAGAGACTACGAGCAGTACTTC. Protein: CASSLAGTRDYEQYF.

This chain connects TRBV19 to TRBJ1-5, with a possible D match to TRBD1 (6 bases). The CDR3 is 19 amino acids. The germline V and J ends were trimmed by 4 bases and 2 bases, with 24 bases remaining between them. Germline V gene data show CDR1 as LNHDA and CDR2 as SQIVND (reference sequence). CDR3 DNA sequence: TGTGCCAGTAGTACCCCTCCAGGGGATCAGGGGATAGGCAATCAGCCCCAGCATTTT. Its translation: CASSTPPGDQGIGNQPQHF. Variable domain in full (rest from reference TRBV19 and TRBJ1-5): DGGITQSPKYLFRKEGQNVTLSCEQNLNHDAMYWYRQDPGQGLRLIYYSQIVNDFQKGDIAEGYSVSREKKESFPLTVTSAQKNPTAFYLCASSTPPGDQGIGNQPQHFGDGTRLSIL.

This clone showed up just once. The rearrangement uses TRBV4-2 and TRBJ1-4; the D is unclear. This CDR3 has 13 amino acids. V was pared by 0 bases and J by 8 bases, with 7 bases between. Germline CDR1 is LGHNA and CDR2 is YNFKEQ. Written as DNA, the CDR3 is TGTGCCAGCAGCCAAGATTTCGCGGAAAAACTGTTTTTT. Translated, it gives CASSQDFAEKLFF.

The chain recombines TRBV9 with TRBJ2-1; D gene ambiguous. Germline-derived CDR1 and CDR2 are SGDLS and YYNGEE. V lost 4 bases, J lost 12 bases, and 14 bases lay in between. This CDR3 comprises 12 residues. For the CDR3, the DNA is TGTGCCAGCAGCCTAGGGCGAGAGCGGCAGTTCTTC. Translation: CASSLGRERQFF.

The chain links TRBV5-1 to TRBJ2-5; D ambiguous. Germline-derived CDR1 and CDR2 are SGHRS and YFSETQ. CDR3 length equals 13 residues. V lost 6 bases and J lost 1, with 10 bases in between. In DNA form, the CDR3 reads TGCGCCAGCACGCAAGGCCCCCAAGAGACCCAGTACTTC. Protein: CASTQGPQETQYF.

This clone was seen a single time. The rearrangement uses TRBV18 and TRBJ1-2; D ambiguous. The CDR3 is 13 residues long. The germline V gene has CDR1 KGHSH and CDR2 LQKENI. Trimming stripped 8 bases from V and 4 bases from J, with 14 bases between. In DNA form, the CDR3 reads TGTGCCAGCCAGCGGGGAGAGGGCTATGGCTACACCTTC. It translates to CASQRGEGYGYTF.

This sequence joins TRBV18 and TRBJ2-7; 11 bases agree with TRBD1. V was clipped by 0 bases and J by 7 bases; unmatched bases: 5. In germline, CDR1 is KGHSH, CDR2 LQKENI. The CDR3 extends over 15 amino acids. CDR3 in DNA: TGTGCCAGCTCACCACCGGGACAGGGGGTGGGGGAGCAGTACTTC. Its protein is CASSPPGQGVGEQYF.

The CDR3 region has the DNA TGTGCCAGCTCGCCCCAGGGAGGTGGCTATGGCTACACCTTC. Translated, it gives CASSPQGGGYGYTF. The chain joins TRBV19 to TRBJ1-2; D is possibly TRBD1 (5 bases). V was trimmed by 9 bases and J by 4 bases, leaving 18 bases between them. Germline assignment: CDR1 LNHDA and CDR2 SQIVND (reference sequence). This CDR3 region has 14 residues.

This rearrangement joins TRBV29-1 to TRBJ1-3, with a tentative D call TRBD1 (5 bases). Germline assignment: CDR1 SQVTM and CDR2 ANQGSEA. Trimming removed 7 bases at V and 4 bases at J, with 11 bases between. The length of the CDR3 is 12 residues. The CDR3 DNA reads TGCAGCGCCGTGGGGGGGGGAAACACCATATATTTT. Translating it yields CSAVGGGNTIYF.

The rearrangement uses TRBV10-1 and TRBJ2-7, with a possible D match to TRBD2 (6 bases). The germline CDR1 and CDR2 sequences are WNHNN and SYGVQD (reference sequence). The length of the CDR3 is 16 residues. The V end was cut by 6 bases, the J end by 3 bases, with 21 bases between. DNA for the CDR3: TGCGCCAGCAGCCCGGCGGGAAGCGGATCTCTCTACGAGCAGTACTTC. Its protein is CASSPAGSGSLYEQYF.

The rearrangement uses TRBV19 and TRBJ1-2; 7 nucleotides match TRBD1. The V gene end was trimmed by 5 bases and the J gene end by 0 bases; junction bases not matched to a gene: 3. Per the germline V gene, CDR1 is LNHDA and CDR2 is SQIVND (reference sequence). This CDR3 is 14 amino acids long. The DNA for the CDR3 is TGTGCCAGTAGTTACGACAGGGCTAACTATGGCTACACCTTC. It translates to CASSYDRANYGYTF.

V gene TRBV7-3 combines with J gene TRBJ2-7; no clear D gene. Germline V lookup: CDR1 SGHTA, CDR2 FQGTGA. The CDR3 has 13 residues. Trimming shortened V by 2 bases and J by 3 bases, and 8 bases separated the two germline ends. For the CDR3, the DNA is TGTGCCAGCAGCTTATTTTCAGACTACGAGCAGTACTTC. Translating gives CASSLFSDYEQYF.

V is TRBV4-2 and J is TRBJ1-2, with TRBD1 matching 7 bases. The germline V gene encodes CDR1 LGHNA and CDR2 YNFKEQ. The CDR3 contains 14 residues. After removal of 4 bases from V and 8 bases from J, the junction contained 10 bases not matched to a gene. CDR3: CASSLTDRVGGYTF. CDR3 sequence (DNA): TGTGCCAGCAGCCTTACCGACAGGGTTGGCGGCTACACCTTC.

The chain couples TRBV4-3 to TRBJ1-2; 8 nucleotides match TRBD1. With 1 base clipped from V and 4 bases from J, the junction kept 8 bases outside the gene matches. The germline gives CDR1 LGHNA, CDR2 YSLEER. The CDR3 spans 16 residues. CDR3 nucleotide sequence: TGCGCCAGCAGCCAAGCCGGACAGGGCAGTATCTATGGCTACACCTTC. Translation: CASSQAGQGSIYGYTF.

This chain connects TRBV5-1 to TRBJ2-7; D remains unclear. Germline lookup yields CDR1 SGHRS and CDR2 YFSETQ. V gave up 3 bases and J gave up 5 bases, with 12 bases separating them. The CDR3 totals 13 residues. The CDR3 sequence: CASSSSVADEQYF. DNA of the CDR3: TGCGCCAGCAGCTCTAGTGTAGCCGACGAGCAGTACTTC.

The V gene is TRBV4-1, the J gene TRBJ1-1; the D is unclear. The germline V gene encodes CDR1 MGHRA and CDR2 YSYEKL. V lost 0 bases and J lost 10, with 15 bases in between. There are 14 residues in the CDR3. CDR3 residues: CASSQEEEARIAFF. The CDR3 DNA sequence: TGCGCCAGCAGCCAAGAAGAAGAGGCAAGGATAGCTTTCTTT.

This clone appeared a single time. The J gene is TRBJ1-4, the V gene TRBV6-5; tentatively, D is TRBD1 (5 bases). Trimming cost V 3 bases and J 5 bases, with 10 bases left between them. CDR3 size: 14 residues. Germline V gene data show CDR1 as MNHEY and CDR2 as SVGAGI. The CDR3 here is CASSYGGLNEKLFF. Written as DNA, the CDR3 is TGTGCCAGCAGTTATGGGGGGTTGAATGAAAAACTGTTTTTT.

This sequence joins TRBV29-1 and TRBJ1-2, with D perhaps matching TRBD1 (5 bases). The CDR3 contains 13 residues. Per germline, CDR1 SQVTM and CDR2 ANQGSEA. Trimming stripped 6 bases from V and 0 bases from J, with 11 bases between. The CDR3, as DNA: TGCAGCGTAGTAAGGGACCCTAACTATGGCTACACCTTC. Amino acids: CSVVRDPNYGYTF.

This clone occurred a few times. This chain joins TRBV7-8 and TRBJ1-2; no reliable D call. Germline V gene sequence: CDR1 SGHVS, CDR2 FQNEAQ. The CDR3 runs 13 residues. Deletions cut 1 base from V and 0 bases from J, with 3 bases between. The DNA for the CDR3 is TGTGCCAGCAGCTTAGAGGCTAACTATGGCTACACCTTC. This codes for CASSLEANYGYTF.

The chain links TRBV6-5 to TRBJ2-7; 8 bases are a match to TRBD1. The CDR3 spans 14 residues. V lost 5 bases and J lost 4; bases outside the gene matches: 7. CDR1 and CDR2 (germline): MNHEY, SVGAGI. The CDR3 bases are TGTGCCAGCAGTCGCACAGGGGGTAGGTACGAGCAGTACTTC. As protein: CASSRTGGRYEQYF.